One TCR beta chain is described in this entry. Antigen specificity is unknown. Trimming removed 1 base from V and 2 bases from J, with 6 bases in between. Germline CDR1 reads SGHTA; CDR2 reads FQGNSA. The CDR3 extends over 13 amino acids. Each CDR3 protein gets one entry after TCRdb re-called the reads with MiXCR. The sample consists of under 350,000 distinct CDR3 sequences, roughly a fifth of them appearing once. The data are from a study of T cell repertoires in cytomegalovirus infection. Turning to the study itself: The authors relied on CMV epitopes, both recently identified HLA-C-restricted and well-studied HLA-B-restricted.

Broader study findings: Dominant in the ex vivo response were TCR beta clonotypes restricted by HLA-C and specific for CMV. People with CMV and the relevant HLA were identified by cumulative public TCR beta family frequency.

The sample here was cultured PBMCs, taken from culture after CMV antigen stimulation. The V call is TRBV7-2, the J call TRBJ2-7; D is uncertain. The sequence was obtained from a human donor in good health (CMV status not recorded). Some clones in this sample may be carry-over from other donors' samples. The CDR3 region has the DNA TGTGCCAGCAGCTTAGTGCCCACCTACGAGCAGTACTTC. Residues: CASSLVPTYEQYF.